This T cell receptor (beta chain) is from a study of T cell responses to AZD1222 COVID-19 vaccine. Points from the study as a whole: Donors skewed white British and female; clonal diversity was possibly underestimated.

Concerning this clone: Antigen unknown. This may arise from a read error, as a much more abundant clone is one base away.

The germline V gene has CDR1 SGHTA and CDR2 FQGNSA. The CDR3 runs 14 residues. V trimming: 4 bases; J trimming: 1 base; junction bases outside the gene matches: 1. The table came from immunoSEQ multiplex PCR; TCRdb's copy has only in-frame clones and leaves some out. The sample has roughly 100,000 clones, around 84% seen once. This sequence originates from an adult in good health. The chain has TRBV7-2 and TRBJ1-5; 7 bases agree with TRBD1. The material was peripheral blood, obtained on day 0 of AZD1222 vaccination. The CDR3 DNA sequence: TGTGCCAGCAGCTCGGGACAGAGCAATCAGCCCCAGCATTTT. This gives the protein CASSSGQSNQPQHF.